This T cell receptor (beta chain) was identified in a study of post-analysis software for immune sequencing data. Study-level findings and limits: The study found TRBV5-6, TRBV5-1 and TRBV20-1 among roughly 5 TRBV segments more frequent in patients than controls. Under F measure analysis, samples from one preparation batch co-clustered strongly.

With regard to this clonotype: Its antigen is as yet unknown.

V trimming: 3 bases; J trimming: 13 bases; junction bases outside the gene matches: 21. CDR1 and CDR2 from the germline V gene are MDHEN and SYDVKM. This CDR3 is built from 17 residues. Unique-molecular-identifier-tagged TCR beta cDNA libraries were used. TCRdb reprocessed the PCR reads via MiXCR and lists one record per CDR3 protein. Of hundreds of thousands of distinct CDR3 sequences listed, around 40% are singletons. The clonotype was recovered from a girl aged 5-17 years with multiple sclerosis. Sequencing used blood. The chain links TRBV28 to TRBJ2-4; 7 bases map to TRBD2. For the CDR3, the DNA is TGTGCCAGCAGTTTCCCCCGCGTGAATGGGGCGTTGCGGGAGCAGTACTTC. Translating it yields CASSFPRVNGALREQYF.